The present entry profiles one T cell receptor (beta chain) with its context. The sample holds many counts of this clonotype. Its specific antigen is unknown. No base quality information exists; no much larger clone differs at one position. TCR beta CDR3 regions were amplified from RNA transcripts. The first round of RT-PCR for the TCR CDR3 was performed with the HTBI primer set and the Qiagen OneStep RT-PCR kit. A second multiplex PCR round built the libraries, followed by size selection and purification. Libraries were sequenced paired-end with 100 bp reads on an Illumina HiSeq2000. Processing in the source paper ran as follows. SOAPnuke was used to process the raw data, removing reads that contained adapters or uncalled bases, had a mean Phred below 15, or lacked an exact match to the constant primer or identifier. COPE v1.2.5 was used to merge high-quality paired reads, and clonotypes were defined as unique nucleotide sequences. MiTCR v1.1 was used to align the clonotypes against IMGT TRBV, TRBD and TRBJ reference segments. Only V-J combinations with frequency above 0.0001, covering approximately 99% of repertoires, were analysed. The TCS score was defined as the ratio of F50 (clonal expansion) to E x V (chaos), calculated using BLOSUM62-based TCRdist between CDR3 peptides within each V-J. Welch's t-statistics and random forest reduced some 510 V-J features to 10 to 15, which were used in a naive Bayes classifier (R e1071). TCRdb reanalyzed the raw reads on its own, using fastp at Q25 for trimming and MiXCR for clone calling, and kept in-frame beta chains. Each CDR3 protein gets just one entry, which takes the most common genes and DNA from the rows behind it. TCRdb, not the authors, supplied the V and J calls. For this sample the table gives about 640,000 distinct CDR3 sequences, of which about 15% were detected only once. The ten largest clones capture under 15% of the sample.

The data derive from a study of T cells in Graves' hyperthyroidism and ophthalmopathy (dated by TCRdb to the late 2010s). Regarding the complete study: Peripheral blood was sampled at the time of initial diagnosis, prior to any treatment. To identify distinguishing TCR V-J signatures, a discovery cohort of 100 patients was used, comprising some 45 with Graves' ophthalmopathy and 57 with stable Graves' hyperthyroidism. Whether ophthalmopathy could be predicted prospectively was tested in an independent validation cohort made up of under 20 hyperthyroidism patients plus 17 patients who later progressed to ophthalmopathy. The 100 discovery patients were divided at random into training and test sets in a 7:3 ratio. The study also compared thyroid tissue and blood T-cell repertoires from 6 or 7 Graves' hyperthyroidism patients. After blood sampling, hyperthyroidism patients were treated with methimazole at a starting dose of 30 mg daily, and ophthalmopathy patients were treated with high-dose intravenous methylprednisolone. TCR Vbeta CDR3 sequencing of roughly 140 peripheral blood samples (over 40 ophthalmopathy, 75 hyperthyroidism and about 17 progressor patients) is reported in the paper.

Ophthalmopathy patients had moderately to severely active disease, with a Clinical Activity Score of 3 or more, a NOSPECS grade of 4 or more, and a disease duration of less than 3 months. The study excluded patients with uncontrolled infections, other autoimmune diseases, pregnancy or lactation. Diagnoses were based on clinical symptoms, serum thyroxine and TRAb, thyroid ultrasound and orbital computed tomography. PBMCs were isolated from roughly 10 ml of fresh peripheral blood by Ficoll-Paque density gradient centrifugation. Total RNA was extracted using Trizol reagent, and RNA quality was assessed on an Agilent 2100 Bioanalyzer. Overall results and qualifications from the work: Sample size was not statistically predetermined, and blinding of investigators to group allocation was not performed. Ophthalmopathy was separated from stable hyperthyroidism by a 13 V-J signature model, with just over 85% sensitivity and about 81% specificity obtained in cross-validation and 80%/75% obtained in testing. In validation, progression to ophthalmopathy was predicted by the model with 70% to 71% sensitivity and 72.22% specificity, a median of approximately 6.5 months before onset. Most expanded thyroid clonotypes (frequency above 0.001) were also detected in blood, a finding suggesting that blood repertoires may reflect thyroid immune responses.

From a lookup of the germline V gene, CDR1 and CDR2 are LGHNT and FRNRAP. The cysteine opens and the phenylalanine closes a CDR3 of 14 amino acids. CDR3 DNA is the only sequence kept; it has 42 bases, read in frame from the first base. V is pared back by 5 bases and J by 8 bases, with 18 bases lying between the germline termini. The sample comprised blood. The receptor was derived from a woman in her 50s with Graves' ophthalmopathy. Recombination joined TRBV12-5 with TRBJ1-2; no confident D gene assignment can be made. Here is the DNA: TGTGCTAGTGGTGACAACTCCGCCCCGGGGGGCTACACCTTC. The translation is CASGDNSAPGGYTF.